This TCR beta chain is drawn from a study of Ad26.COV2.S vaccination and SARS-CoV-2 variants. Across the whole study: In the COV1001 trial, the donor was in the Ad26.COV2.S arm. Dosing was one shot or two shots 56 days apart.

Note on this clone: Its antigen is undetermined.

As to treatment: around 19 received Ad26.COV2.S at low or high dose, single or two shots; 5 received placebo; per-sample allocation not given. Vaccine and placebo recipients were sampled on day 63 after the first injection. Wuhan-strain spike was delivered by a replication-incompetent Ad26 vector. Measured with immunoSEQ multiplex PCR; TCRdb has only the in-frame clones, and not every one. The table lists over 400,000 clones, 92% of them singletons. Study-level points and caveats: Measures of TCR breadth and depth may have fallen short of total T cell responses.

This TCR was sampled from a person aged 18-65 years who received the Ad26.COV2.S COVID-19 vaccine or a placebo. Here the sequenced sample was peripheral blood, taken in a trial of Ad26.COV2.S vaccine versus placebo.

The CDR3 loop reads CASRKGQGDGYTF. The CDR3 DNA is TGCGCCAGCCGGAAGGGACAGGGTGATGGCTACACCTTC. The genes are TRBV5-1 and TRBJ1-2; 9 positions match TRBD1. With 7 bases clipped from V and 6 bases from J, the junction kept 7 bases outside the gene matches. This CDR3 comprises 13 residues. The germline V gene encodes CDR1 SGHRS and CDR2 YFSETQ.